A selection of T cell receptor beta chains follows, all from one sample in a study of control samples from healthy donors and cancer patients. Sequenced by immunoSEQ multiplex PCR; TCRdb stores in-frame clones only, minus some. The table lists roughly 170,000 clones, 85% to 95% of them singletons, with about 1.5% in the top ten. The sample comprised blood. The receptors originated from a man younger than 30 in good health. The CDR3 runs from the conserved cysteine through the conserved F or W. D genes are given only for firm matches. Expanded clones get a size class; other rows say once, few or many, or leave the size out.

j_call: TRBJ1-4
clone_size: .
d_call: .
v_call: TRBV28
cdr3_nt: TGTGCCAGCAGTTCCGCTGAATTTGCAACTAATGAAAAACTGTTTTTT
cdr3_aa: CASSSAEFATNEKLFF

j_call: TRBJ1-5
clone_size: .
d_call: .
v_call: TRBV29-1
cdr3_nt: TGCAGCGTCGGACAAGGTTCGCAGCCCCAGCATTTT
cdr3_aa: CSVGQGSQPQHF

j_call: TRBJ1-3
clone_size: once
d_call: TRBD1
v_call: TRBV2
cdr3_nt: TGTGCCAGCAGTGAACAAAGGGGGCAAGGAAACACCATATATTTT
cdr3_aa: CASSEQRGQGNTIYF

j_call: TRBJ1-4
clone_size: .
d_call: .
v_call: TRBV28
cdr3_nt: TGTGCCAGCAGCCAAGCGACCCATATCGGTGAAAAACTGTTTTTT
cdr3_aa: CASSQATHIGEKLFF

j_call: TRBJ2-3
clone_size: .
d_call: .
v_call: TRBV5-1
cdr3_nt: TGCGCCAGCAGCTTGGGTGACCAAACAGATACGCAGTATTTT
cdr3_aa: CASSLGDQTDTQYF

j_call: TRBJ1-6
clone_size: .
d_call: .
v_call: TRBV2
cdr3_nt: TGTGCCAGCAGTTTAAGGGGAACCTATAATTCACCCCTCCACTTT
cdr3_aa: CASSLRGTYNSPLHF

j_call: TRBJ1-2
clone_size: .
d_call: TRBD1
v_call: TRBV9
cdr3_nt: TGTGCCAGCAGCCCAGGACAGGGGGAATATGGCTACACCTTC
cdr3_aa: CASSPGQGEYGYTF

j_call: TRBJ2-7
clone_size: .
d_call: .
v_call: TRBV6-5
cdr3_nt: TGTGCCAGCAGTCGAACCGGGCTTACCTACGAGCAGTACTTC
cdr3_aa: CASSRTGLTYEQYF

j_call: TRBJ2-7
clone_size: .
d_call: .
v_call: TRBV30
cdr3_nt: TGTGCCTGGAGCCCGCCTTTAGCGCCAACGAGCTACGAGCAGTACTTC
cdr3_aa: CAWSPPLAPTSYEQYF

j_call: TRBJ1-4
clone_size: .
d_call: .
v_call: TRBV27
cdr3_nt: TGTGCCAGCAGTTTTAGGGGTAATGAAAAACTGTTTTTT
cdr3_aa: CASSFRGNEKLFF

j_call: TRBJ2-1
clone_size: .
d_call: .
v_call: TRBV5-1
cdr3_nt: TGCGCCAGCAGCCTTGCGCAGGCGGGTTACAATGAGCAGTTCTTC
cdr3_aa: CASSLAQAGYNEQFF

j_call: TRBJ1-3
clone_size: .
d_call: .
v_call: TRBV7-3
cdr3_nt: TGTGCCAGCAGCTTAGTGGCCGGAAACACCATATATTTT
cdr3_aa: CASSLVAGNTIYF

j_call: TRBJ1-5
clone_size: few
d_call: .
v_call: TRBV2
cdr3_nt: TGTGCCAGCGGGGGCCCAAATAGCAATCAGCCCCAGCATTTT
cdr3_aa: CASGGPNSNQPQHF

j_call: TRBJ2-3
clone_size: few
d_call: .
v_call: TRBV5-1
cdr3_nt: TGCGCCAGCAGCGCCGCCGGGACCGCATACACAGATACGCAGTATTTT
cdr3_aa: CASSAAGTAYTDTQYF

j_call: TRBJ2-1
clone_size: once
d_call: TRBD2
v_call: TRBV5-1
cdr3_nt: TGCGCCAGCAGCTTTCTGTCGTCGAGAGCGGGGGCCACCAATGAGCAGTTCTTC
cdr3_aa: CASSFLSSRAGATNEQFF

j_call: TRBJ1-5
clone_size: .
d_call: TRBD1
v_call: TRBV19
cdr3_nt: TGTGCCAGTAGTTCCGACAGGGTTAGCAATCAGCCCCAGCATTTT
cdr3_aa: CASSSDRVSNQPQHF

j_call: TRBJ2-1
clone_size: .
d_call: TRBD2
v_call: TRBV3-1/TRBV3-2
cdr3_nt: TGTGCCAGCAGCCGAGAGATGGGACTAGCGGTGAATGAGCAGTTCTTC
cdr3_aa: CASSREMGLAVNEQFF

j_call: TRBJ2-7
clone_size: .
d_call: .
v_call: TRBV18
cdr3_nt: TGTGCCAGCTCACCATCGGCAGGGTTGACGTACTTC
cdr3_aa: CASSPSAGLTYF

j_call: TRBJ1-5
clone_size: .
d_call: TRBD1
v_call: TRBV2
cdr3_nt: TGTGCCAGCACCGAATTTCAGGGGGAGCAGCCCCAGCATTTT
cdr3_aa: CASTEFQGEQPQHF

j_call: TRBJ1-5
clone_size: .
d_call: TRBD1
v_call: TRBV27
cdr3_nt: TGTGCCAGCACTCCCAGGGGGCTAGGGAATCAGCCCCAGCATTTT
cdr3_aa: CASTPRGLGNQPQHF

j_call: TRBJ2-3
clone_size: .
d_call: .
v_call: TRBV7-5
cdr3_nt: TGTGTCAGAAGCGAGATCGGACAGGGATGCACAGATACGCAGTATTTT
cdr3_aa: CVRSEIGQGCTDTQYF

j_call: TRBJ2-5
clone_size: .
d_call: .
v_call: TRBV10-1
cdr3_nt: TGCGCCAGCAGTGTGGGATTCAGTCAAGAGACCCAGTACTTC
cdr3_aa: CASSVGFSQETQYF

j_call: TRBJ1-6
clone_size: .
d_call: TRBD1
v_call: TRBV6-4
cdr3_nt: TGTGCCAGCAGACCCGGACAGGGTTCTTATAATTCACCCCTCCACTTT
cdr3_aa: CASRPGQGSYNSPLHF

j_call: TRBJ1-6
clone_size: .
d_call: TRBD1
v_call: TRBV6-6
cdr3_nt: TGTGCCAGCAGTCGAGACAGGGGAACCTATAATTCACCCCTCCACTTT
cdr3_aa: CASSRDRGTYNSPLHF

j_call: TRBJ2-2
clone_size: once
d_call: .
v_call: TRBV4-1
cdr3_nt: TGCGCCAGCAGCCTTACCGAATTAACCGGGGAGCTGTTTTTT
cdr3_aa: CASSLTELTGELFF

j_call: TRBJ2-3
clone_size: .
d_call: .
v_call: TRBV5-1
cdr3_nt: TGCGCCAGCAGCTTGGCGTGGGGGCCGGGGTATTTT
cdr3_aa: CASSLAWGPGYF

j_call: TRBJ1-1
clone_size: .
d_call: .
v_call: TRBV7-9
cdr3_nt: TGTGCCAGCAGCCCCCCGGACACTTGGATGGAAGCTTTCTTT
cdr3_aa: CASSPPDTWMEAFF

j_call: TRBJ2-7
clone_size: .
d_call: TRBD2
v_call: TRBV5-8
cdr3_nt: TGTGCCAGCAGCTTGCAGGTAGCGGGGGGAAGCGAGCAGTACTTC
cdr3_aa: CASSLQVAGGSEQYF

j_call: TRBJ1-1
clone_size: .
d_call: .
v_call: TRBV7-9
cdr3_nt: TGTGCCAGCAGCTTAGGGGGGAGAACTGAAGCTTTCTTT
cdr3_aa: CASSLGGRTEAFF

j_call: TRBJ2-3
clone_size: .
d_call: .
v_call: TRBV6-2/TRBV6-3
cdr3_nt: TGTGCCAGCAGTTACGTGGATACGCAGTATTTT
cdr3_aa: CASSYVDTQYF

j_call: TRBJ2-6
clone_size: .
d_call: TRBD1
v_call: TRBV27
cdr3_nt: TGTGCCAGCAGCCCGGGACAGGGAAAAACTGGGGCCAACGTCCTGACTTTC
cdr3_aa: CASSPGQGKTGANVLTF

j_call: TRBJ2-7
clone_size: .
d_call: .
v_call: TRBV18
cdr3_nt: TGTGCCAGCTCACCAGGAAACGGGCCCTACGAGCAGTACTTC
cdr3_aa: CASSPGNGPYEQYF

j_call: TRBJ1-4
clone_size: .
d_call: .
v_call: TRBV30
cdr3_nt: TGTGCCTGGAGTGTAGAAGGGCATGTCAGGGAAAAACTGTTTTTT
cdr3_aa: CAWSVEGHVREKLFF

j_call: TRBJ2-7
clone_size: .
d_call: .
v_call: TRBV28
cdr3_nt: TGTGCCAGCAGAGTCTCCGGGACTTCCTACGAGCAGTACTTC
cdr3_aa: CASRVSGTSYEQYF

j_call: TRBJ2-4
clone_size: .
d_call: .
v_call: TRBV19
cdr3_nt: TGTGCCACTACAAATTCGAACCGAAACATTCAGTACTTC
cdr3_aa: CATTNSNRNIQYF

j_call: TRBJ2-3
clone_size: .
d_call: .
v_call: TRBV15
cdr3_nt: TGTGCCACCAGCAGACCGTCTCTAGAAGATACGCAGTATTTT
cdr3_aa: CATSRPSLEDTQYF

j_call: TRBJ2-7
clone_size: .
d_call: .
v_call: TRBV10-3
cdr3_nt: TGTGCCATCAGTGAAACAACTTATCTCGAGCAGTACTTC
cdr3_aa: CAISETTYLEQYF

j_call: TRBJ2-7
clone_size: once
d_call: .
v_call: TRBV7-2
cdr3_nt: TGTGCCAGCAGCTCCACTAGTTACGAGCAGTACTTC
cdr3_aa: CASSSTSYEQYF

j_call: TRBJ1-5
clone_size: .
d_call: .
v_call: TRBV27
cdr3_nt: TGTGCCAGCAGTTTCTCCGGTCAGCCCCAGCATTTT
cdr3_aa: CASSFSGQPQHF

j_call: TRBJ1-1
clone_size: .
d_call: .
v_call: TRBV4-1
cdr3_nt: TGCGCCAGCAGCCAAGATCCGGGGGCCGACACTGAAGCTTTCTTT
cdr3_aa: CASSQDPGADTEAFF

j_call: TRBJ2-7
clone_size: .
d_call: .
v_call: TRBV5-1
cdr3_nt: TGCGCCAGCAGCTTGGACGCAGGCAAGTACGAGCAGTACTTC
cdr3_aa: CASSLDAGKYEQYF

j_call: TRBJ1-2
clone_size: .
d_call: .
v_call: TRBV27
cdr3_nt: TGTGCCAGCTCCCAATCGGGCCCCACCTATGGCTACACCTTC
cdr3_aa: CASSQSGPTYGYTF

j_call: TRBJ2-7
clone_size: .
d_call: TRBD1
v_call: TRBV28
cdr3_nt: TGTGCCAGCATGGTCCCGGGACAGGGGGACGAGCAGTACTTC
cdr3_aa: CASMVPGQGDEQYF

j_call: TRBJ1-5
clone_size: .
d_call: TRBD1
v_call: TRBV2
cdr3_nt: TGTGCCAGCAGCGACCATCCGGGACAGGGGGCATGGGGCAATCAGCCCCAGCATTTT
cdr3_aa: CASSDHPGQGAWGNQPQHF

j_call: TRBJ2-3
clone_size: .
d_call: .
v_call: TRBV6-2/TRBV6-3
cdr3_nt: TGTGCCAGCAGCAGGGACTTTGGAGATACGCAGTATTTT
cdr3_aa: CASSRDFGDTQYF

j_call: TRBJ2-3
clone_size: .
d_call: TRBD1
v_call: TRBV5-1
cdr3_nt: TGCGCCAGCAGCTTGGGACAGGGTTACACAGATACGCAGTATTTT
cdr3_aa: CASSLGQGYTDTQYF

j_call: TRBJ1-4
clone_size: .
d_call: .
v_call: TRBV15
cdr3_nt: TGTGCCACCAGCAGAGATTTGACAGATGAAAAACTGTTTTTT
cdr3_aa: CATSRDLTDEKLFF

j_call: TRBJ1-4
clone_size: .
d_call: TRBD1
v_call: TRBV5-1
cdr3_nt: TGCGCCAGCAGCTTTGGACAGGGTAGTGAAAAACTGTTTTTT
cdr3_aa: CASSFGQGSEKLFF

j_call: TRBJ2-3
clone_size: .
d_call: .
v_call: TRBV10-2
cdr3_nt: TGCGCCAGCAGCCGCCTTGGGGCCACAGATACGCAGTATTTT
cdr3_aa: CASSRLGATDTQYF

j_call: TRBJ2-1
clone_size: .
d_call: TRBD1
v_call: TRBV4-1
cdr3_nt: TGCGCCAGCAGCCCAGGACAGGACAATGAGCAGTTCTTC
cdr3_aa: CASSPGQDNEQFF

j_call: TRBJ2-6
clone_size: .
d_call: TRBD1
v_call: TRBV19
cdr3_nt: TGTGCCAGTAGTATAGGGGCACAGGGGGCCGTCCTGACTTTC
cdr3_aa: CASSIGAQGAVLTF